Listed below are T cell receptor beta chains from one sample, sequenced in a study of regulatory T cells in long-lasting Graves disease. TCRdb ran MiXCR on the multiplex PCR reads and lists one entry per CDR3 protein. The sample carries under 250,000 distinct CDR3 sequences, roughly 19% recorded once. These data also formed part of another study, on T cells in Graves' hyperthyroidism and ophthalmopathy.

The sample consisted of peripheral blood mononuclear cells (PBMCs), taken at new diagnosis, from a patient treated with antithyroid drugs. Receptors were obtained from a woman aged 25 to 39 with Graves disease. Both conserved end residues are part of each CDR3. A D gene is named only where the DNA matches it firmly. Only part of the rows carry a size: once, few, many, or a class if the clone is expanded.

v_gene,abundance,d_gene,len,j_gene,CDR3nt,CDR3aa
TRBV3-1,many,-,14,TRBJ2-7,TGTGCCAGCAGCGAAACAGGCCGCTCCTACGAGCAGTACTTC,CASSETGRSYEQYF
TRBV29-1,many,TRBD1,15,TRBJ2-5,TGCAGCGTTGAAGCCCTCAGGGGGCAGCCAGAGACCCAGTACTTC,CSVEALRGQPETQYF
TRBV5-6,many,TRBD1,14,TRBJ1-2,TGTGCCAGCAGCGAAGGACAGGGGTGGTATGGCTACACCTTC,CASSEGQGWYGYTF
TRBV30,many,-,12,TRBJ2-3,TGTGCCTGGAGCTACAACACAGATACGCAGTATTTT,CAWSYNTDTQYF
TRBV13,-,TRBD1,15,TRBJ2-2,TGTGCCAGCAGCCGGGGACAGGGGGCGGCCGGGGAGCTGTTTTTT,CASSRGQGAAGELFF
TRBV19,many,TRBD1,14,TRBJ1-4,TGTGCCAGTAGTTGGACAGGACAAAATGAAAAACTGTTTTTT,CASSWTGQNEKLFF
TRBV27,many,TRBD2,17,TRBJ2-3,TGTGCCAGCAGTCCCCCCCTGCGACTAGCGGGAGGCCATACGCAGTATTTT,CASSPPLRLAGGHTQYF
TRBV27,few,-,15,TRBJ1-2,TGTGCCAGCAGGCTACTGGAGGGGGGGAACTATGGCTACACCTTC,CASRLLEGGNYGYTF
TRBV3-1,many,TRBD2,15,TRBJ2-3,TGTGCCAGCAGGGAGGGACTAGCGGGATCCGATACGCAGTATTTT,CASREGLAGSDTQYF
TRBV6-1,many,-,13,TRBJ1-2,TGTGCCAGCAGCGGACGGTTTAACTATGGCTACACCTTC,CASSGRFNYGYTF
TRBV7-2,many,TRBD2,18,TRBJ2-7,TGTGCCAGCAGCTTAGGAGGACTAGCGGGAGCTATCTCCTACGAGCAGTACTTC,CASSLGGLAGAISYEQYF
TRBV12-3/TRBV12-4,many,TRBD1,15,TRBJ2-2,TGTGCCAGCAGCAAGCAGGGGGCGGGAACCGGGGAGCTGTTTTTT,CASSKQGAGTGELFF
TRBV9,-,TRBD1,16,TRBJ2-1,TGTGCCAGCAGCGTAGCGGACAGGCCATCCTACAATGAGCAGTTCTTC,CASSVADRPSYNEQFF
TRBV7-2,-,TRBD2,16,TRBJ2-2,TGTGCCAGCAGCTTCGGGGGGACGGCGAACACCGGGGAGCTGTTTTTT,CASSFGGTANTGELFF
TRBV7-9,-,TRBD1,16,TRBJ2-3,TGTGCCAGCAGCGGAGCCGGGACAGGGGGGATCTGGACGCAGTATTTT,CASSGAGTGGIWTQYF
TRBV6-2/TRBV6-3,-,-,16,TRBJ2-1,TGTGCCAGCAGTTATCAGGCCCCGGGGGAGCGGGATGAGCAGTTCTTC,CASSYQAPGERDEQFF
TRBV28,many,-,17,TRBJ2-4,TGTGCCAGCAGTTCTCAGGGGAAGGGGATAGCCAAAAACATTCAGTACTTC,CASSSQGKGIAKNIQYF
TRBV5-4,-,TRBD1,13,TRBJ2-3,TGTGCCGTCAAGACAGGGAGCACAGATACGCAGTATTTT,CAVKTGSTDTQYF
TRBV30,many,TRBD1,13,TRBJ1-1,TGTGCCTGGGAACGCAGGGGGCGCACTGAAGCTTTCTTT,CAWERRGRTEAFF
TRBV7-3,many,TRBD1,14,TRBJ2-5,TGTGCCAGCAGCTCACAGGGGTTCGGAGAGACCCAGTACTTC,CASSSQGFGETQYF
TRBV6-1,few,-,16,TRBJ2-5,TGTGCCAGCATCTATGAACGGCAGGGGGGACAAGAGACCCAGTACTTC,CASIYERQGGQETQYF
TRBV27,many,TRBD2,15,TRBJ2-3,TGTGCCAGCAAAAGGTCCGCGGGGGGCACAGATACGCAGTATTTT,CASKRSAGGTDTQYF
TRBV28,medium-sized,-,13,TRBJ2-7,TGTGCCAGCAGTTTCGTCGGACAGTACGAGCAGTACTTC,CASSFVGQYEQYF
TRBV12-3/TRBV12-4,-,TRBD2,13,TRBJ2-5,TGTGCCAGCAGTCCCCTAGCGGAAGAGACCCAGTACTTC,CASSPLAEETQYF
TRBV2,-,-,15,TRBJ2-5,TGTGCCAGCAGGCGTCCGTGGGAAGGGTACGGGACCCAGTACTTC,CASRRPWEGYGTQYF
TRBV11-2,many,TRBD1,14,TRBJ1-2,TGTGCCAGCAGCCTTTTTACAGGGGCCTATGGCTACACCTTC,CASSLFTGAYGYTF
TRBV19,few,-,14,TRBJ2-1,TGTTCCAGCGCCCCGACAGCTTTAAACAATGAGCAGTTCTTC,CSSAPTALNNEQFF
TRBV10-3,few,-,15,TRBJ2-3,TGTGCCATCAGTGAGTCGGAGCTGGGCACAGATACGCAGTATTTT,CAISESELGTDTQYF
TRBV5-1,few,TRBD2,15,TRBJ2-2,TGCGCCAGCAGCACAGCGGGGCGGAACACCGGGGAGCTGTTTTTT,CASSTAGRNTGELFF
TRBV20-1,many,-,19,TRBJ1-1,TGCAGTGCTAGGTCACAGCATCTTAATGGGAACGCTGCGAACACTGAAGCTTTCTTT,CSARSQHLNGNAANTEAFF
TRBV7-6,few,-,15,TRBJ1-5,TGTGCCAGCAGCCCCGGACCGTTTAGCAATCAGCCCCAGCATTTT,CASSPGPFSNQPQHF
TRBV15,few,-,15,TRBJ2-1,TGTGCCACCAGCAGAGATGCCCCGATAGGCGGTGAGCAGTTCTTC,CATSRDAPIGGEQFF
TRBV5-1,many,-,13,TRBJ2-5,TGCGCCAGCAGCTTGGAAACGCGAGAGACCCAGTACTTC,CASSLETRETQYF
TRBV28,many,-,13,TRBJ1-5,TGTGCCAGCAGTTGGGGTACTAATCAGCCCCAGCATTTT,CASSWGTNQPQHF
TRBV11-2,many,-,16,TRBJ2-3,TGTGCCAGCAGCTTAGTTCACACACTAAGCACAGATACGCAGTATTTT,CASSLVHTLSTDTQYF
TRBV18,many,TRBD2,13,TRBJ2-1,TGTGCCAGCTCAGTAGCGGGAGTAGATGAGCAGTTCTTC,CASSVAGVDEQFF
TRBV2,many,-,12,TRBJ2-3,TGTGCCAGCAGGGGCTTGGCAGATACGCAGTATTTT,CASRGLADTQYF
TRBV7-9,many,TRBD1,20,TRBJ2-1,TGTGCCAGCAGCCCCCCCTTAGGGACAGGGGGCCCAGGCGGCTACAATGAGCAGTTCTTC,CASSPPLGTGGPGGYNEQFF
TRBV10-1,many,TRBD2,14,TRBJ2-1,TGCGCCAGCAGTGAGTCTCGGACTAGCGGGAGGTCACTCTTC,CASSESRTSGRSLF
TRBV28,many,-,13,TRBJ2-4,TGTGCCAGCAGTTACCCAGGGCAAAACATTCAGTACTTC,CASSYPGQNIQYF
TRBV4-2,many,TRBD1,15,TRBJ2-5,TGTGCCAGCAGCGGAGGGACAGGGGGCGGAAAGACCCAGTACTTC,CASSGGTGGGKTQYF